Listed below are T cell receptor beta chains from one sample, sequenced in a study of blood T cell repertoires in COVID-19. Sequencing used immunoSEQ multiplex PCR; TCRdb keeps in-frame clones, though not all of them. This repertoire shows roughly 300,000 clones, more than 75% found once; its top ten account for less than 9.5%. Material for sequencing was peripheral blood. These receptors were collected from a woman in her 50s who had recovered from COVID-19. The CDR3 runs from the conserved cysteine through the conserved F or W. Fields, in order: V gene, clone size, D gene, J gene, CDR3 DNA, CDR3 protein. The D gene is left open where the match is weak. Clone size, where shown, is once, few, many, or a class for clones that have expanded.

>TRBV29-1|.|.|TRBJ2-3
TGCAGCGCCTCGACAGGTGGCGGAGATACGCAGTATTTT
CSASTGGGDTQYF
>TRBV10-1|.|TRBD2|TRBJ2-1
TGCGCCAGCAGTGATTTAGCGGGGGGACCCAATGAGCAGTTCTTC
CASSDLAGGPNEQFF
>TRBV5-1|.|TRBD1|TRBJ2-7
TGCGCCAGCAGCTCCTCCGGGGACAGGGGCTCCTACGAGCAGTACTTC
CASSSSGDRGSYEQYF
>TRBV10-1|.|TRBD1|TRBJ2-7
TGCGCCAGCAGTGAGTGCCCACCATCGGGACAGGGGAAGGGCGAGCAGTACTTC
CASSECPPSGQGKGEQYF
>TRBV12-3/TRBV12-4|.|.|TRBJ1-2
TGTGCCAGCGGCCGTACAGGGTTCTATGGCTACACCTTC
CASGRTGFYGYTF
>TRBV10-3|.|.|TRBJ1-4
TGTGCCATCAGTGAGTCCCCGGGGAGGAGTGAAAAACTGTTTTTT
CAISESPGRSEKLFF
>TRBV6-1|once|.|TRBJ2-5
TGTGCCAGCAGTGCTCGGAGGAACCAAGGGGAGACCCAGTACTTC
CASSARRNQGETQYF
>TRBV15|.|TRBD2|TRBJ2-3
TGTGCCACCAGCACTTTGGGGGGACTAGCCGCAGATACGCAGTATTTT
CATSTLGGLAADTQYF
>TRBV11-2|.|.|TRBJ1-1
TGTGCCAGCAGCTTCAACACCGTGAACACTGAAGCTTTCTTT
CASSFNTVNTEAFF
>TRBV19|few|TRBD1|TRBJ1-2
TGTGCCAGTAGTATAGAAGGACAGGCCCAGGGGGGCTACACCTTC
CASSIEGQAQGGYTF
>TRBV7-2|.|TRBD2|TRBJ2-3
TGTGCCAGCAGCTTGTCCACTAGCGGTAGCACAGATACGCAGTATTTT
CASSLSTSGSTDTQYF
>TRBV20-1|.|.|TRBJ2-7
TGCAGTGGGAGGTCCTACGAGCAGTACTTC
CSGRSYEQYF
>TRBV28|.|TRBD2|TRBJ2-7
TGTGCCAGCAGTTCACGGATAGCGGGAGAGTCCTACGAGCAGTACTTC
CASSSRIAGESYEQYF
>TRBV28|.|TRBD1|TRBJ1-5
TGTGCCAGCAATGGACAGGGTTTCGGGAGCAATCAGCCCCAGCATTTT
CASNGQGFGSNQPQHF
>TRBV7-3|few|TRBD1|TRBJ2-2
TGTGCCAGCAGCTCATTCCAGGGGGCGAACACCGGGGAGCTGTTTTTT
CASSSFQGANTGELFF
>TRBV28|once|TRBD1|TRBJ1-2
TGTGCCAGCAGGGGCTCGGACAGGCCGCTTAGGGGCTACACCTTC
CASRGSDRPLRGYTF